The next 13 T cell receptor beta chains were all read from a single sample in a study of blood T cell repertoires in COVID-19. The data were produced by immunoSEQ multiplex PCR, yet TCRdb's version contains in-frame clones alone and is incomplete. The profile shows some 300,000 clones, about nine tenths of them singletons. The sequencing sample was made of PBMCs or T cells enriched from blood (not recorded which). All receptors derive from a man between 25 and 39 years old who had recovered from COVID-19.

This chain connects TRBV10-3 to TRBJ1-2; 9 bases agree with TRBD1. The V segment lost 7 bases and the J segment 4 bases; nucleotides outside the gene matches: 7. The germline gives CDR1 ENHRY, CDR2 SYGVKD. The CDR3 has 14 amino acids. In DNA form, the CDR3 reads TGTGCCATCAAGAGACAGGGGGTTCCCTATGGCTACACCTTC. Its translation is CAIKRQGVPYGYTF.

The J gene is TRBJ2-2, the V gene TRBV7-2; 7 positions agree with TRBD2. CDR1 and CDR2 (germline): SGHTA, FQGNSA. The length of the CDR3 is 15 residues. V shed 5 bases, J shed 5 bases, and the junction held 8 bases outside the gene matches. The CDR3 bases are TGTGCCAGCAGCCAAAACCTAGCGGTGACCGGGGAGCTGTTTTTT. As protein: CASSQNLAVTGELFF.

The chain combines TRBV10-2 with TRBJ2-7, with 11 bases aligning to TRBD2. This CDR3 contains 14 residues. CDR1 is WSHSY, CDR2 SAAADI, per germline. V trimming: 7 bases; J trimming: 6 bases; junction bases outside the gene matches: 8. The CDR3 coding sequence is TGCGCCAGCAAACCGGCCGGGACTAGCGGCGAGCAGTACTTC. Translated: CASKPAGTSGEQYF.

This clone was detected a few times. The chain uses TRBV2 and TRBJ1-2, with D perhaps matching TRBD1 (6 bases). Germline CDR1 and CDR2: SNHLY and FYNNEI. V lost 0 bases to trimming and J lost 5 bases, with 10 bases between them. The CDR3 sequence is 14 residues long. CDR3 sequence (DNA): TGTGCCAGCAGTGAAGCGGCCCAGGGGTATGGCTACACCTTC. This translates into CASSEAAQGYGYTF.

CDR3 sequence (DNA): TGTGCCAGCAGTTTAACCACCGGGACAGGGAAGACGTCTGGCTACACCTTC. It is translated as CASSLTTGTGKTSGYTF. V is TRBV27 and J is TRBJ1-2; TRBD1 matches at 9 bases. V shed 2 bases and J 7 bases; nucleotides not matched to a gene: 14. Germline CDR1 and CDR2: MNHEY and SMNVEV (reference sequence). This CDR3 is built from 17 residues.

The chain combines TRBV7-8 with TRBJ2-7; 13 nucleotides match TRBD2. The V segment lost 1 base and the J segment 2 bases; nucleotides outside the gene matches: 5. Germline CDR1 and CDR2: SGHVS and FQNEAQ. The CDR3 totals 17 residues. CDR3 loop: CASSLVSGLAGAYEQYF. In nucleotides, the CDR3 is TGTGCCAGCAGCTTAGTGTCCGGACTAGCGGGAGCCTACGAGCAGTACTTC.

This clone was recorded a few times. The chain joins TRBV30 to TRBJ1-1; D is unclear. From germline, CDR1 is GTSNPN and CDR2 SVGIG (reference sequence). The CDR3 covers 13 residues. The V end lost 7 bases, the J end lost 5 bases, and 17 bases lay between the germline ends. The CDR3 sequence is CAFLRGGRTEAFF. The CDR3 DNA is TGTGCCTTTCTCCGGGGAGGTAGAACTGAAGCTTTCTTT.

The rearrangement uses TRBV7-9 and TRBJ2-7, with D perhaps TRBD1 (6 bases). Per germline, CDR1 SEHNR and CDR2 FQNEAQ (reference sequence). This CDR3 is built from 15 residues. The V and J ends lost 5 bases and 2 bases respectively, with 16 bases between them. In DNA form, the CDR3 reads TGTGCCAGCAGCGCCTACAGGGAACGAACCTACGAGCAGTACTTC. Protein sequence: CASSAYRERTYEQYF.

This rearrangement joins TRBV2 to TRBJ1-1; 8 nucleotides line up with TRBD1. This CDR3 spans 14 amino acids. Germline loops: CDR1 SNHLY, CDR2 FYNNEI. V lost 8 bases and J lost 1; bases outside the gene matches: 6. The CDR3 nucleotides read TGTGCCAGCCTCAGGGGGCGCGCGAACACTGAAGCTTTCTTT. Its protein product is CASLRGRANTEAFF.

This clone has a single count. J is TRBJ2-7 and V is TRBV19, with D perhaps TRBD2 (6 bases). The germline CDR1 and CDR2 sequences are LNHDA and SQIVND (reference sequence). This CDR3 region has 13 residues. Trimming left V 8 bases short and J 6 bases short, with 17 bases between. Written as DNA, the CDR3 is TGTGCCAGTCTTTGGGGGGACCCTTTCGAGCAGTACTTC. It is translated as CASLWGDPFEQYF.

This sequence joins TRBV7-9 and TRBJ1-6; D uncertain. Germline assignment: CDR1 SEHNR and CDR2 FQNEAQ (reference sequence). The CDR3 sequence is 14 residues long. V lost 1 base, J lost 7 bases, and 8 bases lay in between. The CDR3 coding sequence is TGTGCCAGCAGCTTAGAACCGCGAAATTCACCCCTCCACTTT. Encoded protein: CASSLEPRNSPLHF.

V gene TRBV5-1 combines with J gene TRBJ2-3; TRBD2 aligns across 8 bases. This CDR3 region has 14 residues. The trim removed 6 bases at V and 5 bases at J, leaving 8 bases unmatched. Germline V gene sequence: CDR1 SGHRS, CDR2 YFSETQ. CDR3 sequence (DNA): TGCGCCAGCACTTGGCTAGCGGGCGAAGATACGCAGTATTTT. Translation gives CASTWLAGEDTQYF.

The chain uses TRBV9 and TRBJ2-1; tentative D call: TRBD2 (6 bases). There are 15 residues in the CDR3. Trimming removed 4 bases from V and 2 bases from J, with 13 bases in between. CDR1 is SGDLS, CDR2 YYNGEE, per germline. The CDR3 DNA is TGTGCCAGCAGCCCCTCCTGGGGGGCCTACAATGAGCAGTTCTTC. It encodes CASSPSWGAYNEQFF.